The 11 T cell receptor beta chains below all came from one sample that was sequenced in a study of response to subunit inactivated influenza vaccine. TCRdb re-derived calls from the RT-PCR reads in MiXCR, one entry per CDR3 protein. The sample yields under 550,000 distinct CDR3 sequences, approximately 7.1% seen once. The specimen was PBMCs from blood, collected less than 30 months after vaccination. The source of these receptors is a man aged 45 to 70 who received an inactivated influenza vaccine.

This clonotype occurred many times. The rearrangement links TRBV6-1 to TRBJ2-1; 7 nucleotides line up with TRBD2. The CDR3 sequence is 14 residues long. CDR1 and CDR2 from the germline V gene are MNHNS and SASEGT. The ends lost 5 bases at V and 3 bases at J; junction bases unmatched: 4. CDR3 DNA sequence: TGTGCCAGCAGTCAGGCGGGAGTCTACAATGAGCAGTTCTTC. It is translated as CASSQAGVYNEQFF.

V is TRBV7-2 and J is TRBJ2-7, with TRBD1 matching 9 bases. V dropped 6 bases and J dropped 1; count of bases not matched to a gene: 7. From germline, CDR1 is SGHTA and CDR2 FQGNSA. The CDR3 runs 15 residues. CDR3 sequence: CASSGLGQGSYEQYF. The CDR3 coding sequence is TGTGCCAGCAGTGGACTGGGACAGGGTTCCTACGAGCAGTACTTC.

The J gene is TRBJ2-2, the V gene TRBV10-1, with D perhaps being TRBD1 or TRBD2 (6 bases each). CDR1 and CDR2 (germline): WNHNN, SYGVQD (reference sequence). The CDR3 is made up of 14 amino acids. Trimming shortened V by 4 bases and J by 2 bases, and 8 bases separated the two germline ends. The CDR3 protein is CASSAGANTGELFF. The CDR3, as DNA: TGCGCCAGCAGTGCGGGGGCTAACACCGGGGAGCTGTTTTTT.

This clonotype was picked up a small number of times. This chain connects TRBV29-1 to TRBJ2-2; 11 nucleotides agree with TRBD1. The trim removed 6 bases at V and 4 bases at J, leaving 7 bases unmatched. Germline V lookup: CDR1 SQVTM, CDR2 ANQGSEA. CDR3 length: 15 residues. The CDR3 DNA reads as TGCAGCGTGGCCCGGACAGGGGGCGGCACCGGGGAGCTGTTTTTT. It codes for CSVARTGGGTGELFF.

Ten or more counts support this clonotype. The chain links TRBV19 to TRBJ2-5; D not resolved. This CDR3 region has 14 residues. Germline-derived CDR1 and CDR2 are LNHDA and SQIVND (reference sequence). V was trimmed by 1 base and J by 2 bases, leaving 8 bases between them. The CDR3 DNA is TGTGCCAGTAGTATAGCGGGCAGGCAAGAGACCCAGTACTTC. Protein product: CASSIAGRQETQYF.

This clonotype showed up just a few times. J is TRBJ1-1 and V is TRBV30; D not certain. With 0 bases removed from V and 6 bases from J, the gap between germline ends came to 5 bases. The CDR3 spans 11 residues. The germline V gene has CDR1 GTSNPN and CDR2 SVGIG (reference sequence). This CDR3 reads CAWSVFSEAFF. CDR3 nucleotide sequence: TGTGCCTGGAGTGTGTTTTCTGAAGCTTTCTTT.

In its sample, this clonotype was seen a few times. This chain uses TRBV7-6 with TRBJ2-2; 12 bases match TRBD1. V dropped 4 bases and J dropped 5; count of bases not matched to a gene: 8. The germline CDR1 and CDR2 sequences are SGHVS and FNYEAQ. The CDR3 contains 17 residues. CDR3 loop: CASSSSPGQGATGELFF. The CDR3 coding sequence is TGTGCCAGCAGCTCGTCACCGGGACAGGGGGCAACCGGGGAGCTGTTTTTT.

The rearrangement links TRBV7-2 to TRBJ2-7; D might be TRBD2 (5 bases). Per germline, CDR1 SGHTA and CDR2 FQGNSA. V was shortened by 5 bases and J by 0 bases, with 11 bases between the two germline ends. The CDR3 loop spans 14 amino acids. In DNA, the CDR3 is TGTGCCAGCAGCCCGGACTGGCTCTCCTACGAGCAGTACTTC. Its translation is CASSPDWLSYEQYF.

V is TRBV15 and J is TRBJ2-3; TRBD2 matches at 7 bases. Germline V gene lookup returns CDR1 LNHNV and CDR2 YYDKDF (reference sequence). Losses at the gene ends were 8 bases for V and 1 base for J; bases not matched to a gene: 9. The CDR3 length is 15 residues. CDR3 coding DNA: TGTGCCACCCAGTTGGGGGGGATCGGCACAGATACGCAGTATTTT. Protein sequence: CATQLGGIGTDTQYF.

The rearrangement joins TRBV20-1 to TRBJ1-2; D unclear. The CDR3 is made up of 13 amino acids. The V end lost 3 bases, the J end lost 2 bases, and 10 bases lay between the germline ends. Germline V lookup: CDR1 DFQATT, CDR2 SNEGSKA (reference sequence). CDR3: CSASAETNYGYTF. CDR3 coding DNA: TGCAGTGCTAGCGCAGAAACGAACTATGGCTACACCTTC.

This rearrangement joins TRBV11-3 to TRBJ2-5, with D possibly matching TRBD1 (6 bases). CDR3 length equals 15 residues. V gave up 3 bases and J gave up 2 bases, with 13 bases separating them. Per germline, CDR1 SGHNT and CDR2 YENEEA. The CDR3 sequence is CASSLNSGQQETQYF. The CDR3 DNA reads as TGTGCCAGCAGCTTGAATTCAGGACAGCAAGAGACCCAGTACTTC.